This paragraph covers one T cell receptor (beta chain) sequence. The antigen remains unidentified. These data originate in a study of T cells after yellow fever vaccination. V was clipped by 5 bases and J by 2 bases, with 16 bases between them. The CDR3 has 15 residues. Germline CDR1 is MNHEY and CDR2 is SVGAGI. Study-level points and caveats: Relatively few clonotypes were ones that appeared in both CD4 and CD8 compartments.

TCRdb passed the 5' RACE reads through MiXCR, listing each CDR3 protein once. The sample lists about 340,000 distinct CDR3 sequences; around 12% were seen once. This TCR came from a man aged 18-30 years who received the YFV17D yellow fever vaccine. The sequencing used CD4+ T cells sorted from PBMCs, collected 15 days after the yellow fever booster vaccination. The chain combines TRBV6-5 with TRBJ2-7, with TRBD1 as a possible D gene (6 bases). The CDR3 sequence is CASSDRDTHPYEQYF. CDR3 DNA sequence: TGTGCCAGCAGTGACCGGGACACACATCCCTACGAGCAGTACTTC.